The present T cell receptor beta chain was sequenced within a study of regulatory T cells in long-lasting Graves disease. Study as a whole: Persistent Graves' disease required over 5 years of antithyroid drugs and positive TSH receptor antibodies.

Arm-PCR of CDR3 regions and iRepertoire HTBI primers were used to build TCR beta libraries. TCRdb re-called the multiplex PCR reads through MiXCR, storing one row per CDR3 protein. The sample includes 300,000 or so distinct CDR3 sequences, 15% to 20% of them seen just once. Stated time point: persistent/refractory GD, antithyroid drugs over 5 years with positive TRAb. RNA from PBMCs was the source of the TCR library. Regarding the study as a whole: Persistent Graves' patients had lower TCR diversity than newly diagnosed ones.

This clonotype showed up just a few times. Its antigen is not known. The V gene end was trimmed by 2 bases and the J gene end by 5 bases; junction bases not matched to a gene: 2. The CDR3 totals 12 residues. Germline CDR1 GTSNPN, CDR2 SVGIG (reference sequence). This clonotype was obtained from a female donor with Graves disease. This specimen consisted of peripheral blood mononuclear cells (PBMCs), obtained when the disease was refractory, from a patient treated with antithyroid drugs. This sequence joins TRBV30 and TRBJ2-7; the match to TRBD2 covers 8 bases. The CDR3 nucleotides are TGTGCCTGGAGTAATAGCGGGAACGAGCAGTACTTC. Translated, it gives CAWSNSGNEQYF.